These 2 T cell receptor beta chains were sequenced from one sample in a study of blood T cell repertoires in COVID-19. Generated by immunoSEQ multiplex PCR, the TCRdb table keeps only in-frame clones and is missing some. The sample has about 280,000 clones, about 85% seen once. Sequenced sample: PBMCs or T cells enriched from blood (not recorded which). These receptors were obtained from a woman in her forties or fifties who had recovered from COVID-19.

This chain connects TRBV18 to TRBJ2-5, with D perhaps TRBD1 (5 bases). CDR1 KGHSH and CDR2 LQKENI come from the germline V gene. The CDR3 contains 14 residues. The V end lost 0 bases, the J end lost 7 bases, and 12 bases lay between the germline ends. This CDR3 is CASSPPGQSGTQYF. The CDR3 DNA follows: TGTGCCAGCTCACCACCAGGACAATCGGGGACCCAGTACTTC.

This clone was observed a single time. This sequence joins TRBV5-1 and TRBJ2-7; the D is unclear. This CDR3 region has 12 residues. V was trimmed by 5 bases and J by 5 bases, leaving 11 bases between them. The germline V gene encodes CDR1 SGHRS and CDR2 YFSETQ. DNA for the CDR3: TGCGCCAGCAGGGGTGGGCTCGACGAGCAGTACTTC. It specifies CASRGGLDEQYF.